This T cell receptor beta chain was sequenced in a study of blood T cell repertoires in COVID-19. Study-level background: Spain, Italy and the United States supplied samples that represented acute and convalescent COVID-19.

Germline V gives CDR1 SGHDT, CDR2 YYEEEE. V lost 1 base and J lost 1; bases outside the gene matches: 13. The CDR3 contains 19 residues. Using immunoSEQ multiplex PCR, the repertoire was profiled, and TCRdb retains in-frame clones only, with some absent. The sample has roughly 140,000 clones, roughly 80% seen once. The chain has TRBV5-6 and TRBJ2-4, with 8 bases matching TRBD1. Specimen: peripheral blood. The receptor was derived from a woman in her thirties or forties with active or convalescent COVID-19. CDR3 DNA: TGTGCCAGCAGCTTGCGGTTTAAGACAGGGGCGGGGGCCAAAAACATTCAGTACTTC. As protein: CASSLRFKTGAGAKNIQYF.